The rows below give T cell receptor beta chains drawn from one sample of a study of T cells after somatic rescue of genetic block. The table came from immunoSEQ multiplex PCR; TCRdb's copy has only in-frame clones and leaves some out. In the table there are roughly 65,000 clones, around 93% of which are singletons. Source material: peripheral blood mononuclear cells (PBMCs). These receptor sequences come from a man aged 35 to 55. The CDR3 runs from the conserved cysteine through the conserved F or W. Fields, in order: D gene, clone size, J gene, V gene, CDR3 DNA, CDR3 protein. The D gene is left open where the match is weak. Only part of the rows carry a size: once, few, many, or a class if the clone is expanded.

TRBD2,-,TRBJ2-7,TRBV12-5,TGTGCTAGTGGTCGGACTAGCGGGGGCTACGAGCAGTACTTC,CASGRTSGGYEQYF
-,once,TRBJ1-2,TRBV28,TGTGCCAGCAGTTTAGGACCCTATGGCTACACCTTC,CASSLGPYGYTF
TRBD1,-,TRBJ1-1,TRBV19,TGTGCCAGTAGTAGCATACAGGGGGCAAACACTGAAGCTTTCTTT,CASSSIQGANTEAFF
TRBD2,-,TRBJ2-3,TRBV18,TGTGCCAGCTCAGTCCTTAGCGGGAGCACAGATACGCAGTATTTT,CASSVLSGSTDTQYF
-,-,TRBJ2-1,TRBV18,TGTGCCAGCTCACCATCTCGTCAGGGCTCCTACAATGAGCAGTTCTTC,CASSPSRQGSYNEQFF
TRBD1,-,TRBJ1-3,TRBV9,TGTGCCAGCAGCGTAGGTCTGAGACAGGGAATTGGAAACACCATATATTTT,CASSVGLRQGIGNTIYF
TRBD1,-,TRBJ2-7,TRBV28,TGTGCCAGTAAAAAAAGGACAGGGGGGTTCTACGAGCAGTACTTC,CASKKRTGGFYEQYF
-,-,TRBJ1-1,TRBV14,TGTGCCAGCAGCCAAGAGTGGAATCTGAACACTGAAGCTTTCTTT,CASSQEWNLNTEAFF
-,-,TRBJ2-6,TRBV5-1,TGCGCCAGCAGCTTCGGCACCGGGGCCCTTTCTGGGGCCAACGTCCTGACTTTC,CASSFGTGALSGANVLTF
-,-,TRBJ2-5,TRBV5-6,TGTGCCAGCAAACAGGGTAACCAAGAGACCCAGTACTTC,CASKQGNQETQYF
-,-,TRBJ2-7,TRBV11-2,TGTGCCAGCAGCTTAGTAGGGACAAAAGTCTACGAGCAGTACTTC,CASSLVGTKVYEQYF
TRBD1,-,TRBJ2-2,TRBV7-9,TGTGCCAGCAGCTTCCTCCGGGACAGGGGGACCGGGGAGCTGTTTTTT,CASSFLRDRGTGELFF
TRBD2,-,TRBJ2-7,TRBV27,TGTGCCAGCAGACTAGCGGGAGCGGGCGAGCAGTACTTC,CASRLAGAGEQYF
-,-,TRBJ1-1,TRBV19,TGTGCCAGTAGTATAGGGAATCCTATTGAAGCTTTCTTT,CASSIGNPIEAFF
TRBD2,-,TRBJ2-7,TRBV5-1,TGCGCCAGCAATATCGGGGGGGACTCCTACGAGCAGTACTTC,CASNIGGDSYEQYF
TRBD2,-,TRBJ2-5,TRBV19,TGTGCCAGTAGTACTGGATCCGGGACTAGCGGGAGGGCCGGAGAGACCCAGTACTTC,CASSTGSGTSGRAGETQYF
-,-,TRBJ2-5,TRBV5-6,TGTGCCAGCAGCTTGGAGGGGCAAGGGGGGATCCAAGAGACCCAGTACTTC,CASSLEGQGGIQETQYF
TRBD1,-,TRBJ2-7,TRBV28,TGTGCCAGCAGCCCTACCGGGACAGGGAACTACGAGCAGTACTTC,CASSPTGTGNYEQYF
-,-,TRBJ2-2,TRBV7-2,TGTGCCAGCAGCCCCGGACAGTTCGCGAACACCGGGGAGCTGTTTTTT,CASSPGQFANTGELFF
TRBD2,once,TRBJ2-1,TRBV5-4,TGTGCCAGCAGCGTCCGTGGGGGGGGATCCTACAATGAGCAGTTCTTC,CASSVRGGGSYNEQFF
-,-,TRBJ1-5,TRBV2,TGTGCCAGCAGTGAACGGGGTGGGCAGGGGATCAATCAGCCCCAGCATTTT,CASSERGGQGINQPQHF
TRBD1,-,TRBJ1-5,TRBV4-1,TGCGCCAGCAGCCGATTCCCCCAGGGGGTGGGACAGCCCCAGCATTTT,CASSRFPQGVGQPQHF
TRBD1,-,TRBJ1-4,TRBV7-6,TGTGCCAGCACCCGAACAGGGGAAGGAGAAAAACTGTTTTTT,CASTRTGEGEKLFF
TRBD1,-,TRBJ2-7,TRBV5-4,TGTGCCAGCAGCTCCCGACAGGGGGCCTACGAGCAGTACTTC,CASSSRQGAYEQYF
-,-,TRBJ2-4,TRBV5-4,TGTGCCAGCAGCTTGGACCCGTCAGGAGACATTCAGTACTTC,CASSLDPSGDIQYF
-,once,TRBJ2-4,TRBV19,TGTGCCAGTAGTTTCGGGACTGGGAACATTCAGTACTTC,CASSFGTGNIQYF
-,-,TRBJ1-4,TRBV12-5,TGTGCTAGTGGTTTGCCGGGGGAAAAACTGTTTTTT,CASGLPGEKLFF
-,-,TRBJ1-5,TRBV2,TGTGCCAGCAGTCCACAGCACCTAAGCAATCAGCCCCAGCATTTT,CASSPQHLSNQPQHF
-,-,TRBJ2-2,TRBV9,TGTGCCAGCAGCGTAGGACCCGATGGCACCGGGGAGCTGTTTTTT,CASSVGPDGTGELFF
-,-,TRBJ1-5,TRBV7-2,TGTGCCAGCAGCTTAGGCAACCAGCATTTT,CASSLGNQHF
TRBD1,-,TRBJ1-2,TRBV4-1,TGCGCCAGCAGCCAAGGGGACAGCCTTTCCGTTGGTGGCTACACCTTC,CASSQGDSLSVGGYTF